Described below is a single T cell receptor (beta chain) sequence and its context. This entry belongs to a study of blood T cell repertoires in COVID-19. Per the original methods: Estimated nucleated cell counts came from reference gene primer amplification. Profiling relied on immunoSEQ multiplex PCR, and the TCRdb table lists in-frame clones only, not all of them. For V, J and clone size, that table is used; D and trimming come from the DNA. The sample lists about 140,000 clones, 84% occurring once. Germline lookup yields CDR1 MDHEN and CDR2 SYDVKM. V dropped 7 bases and J dropped 0; count of bases not matched to a gene: 7. The CDR3 totals 15 residues.

Sequencing was carried out using peripheral blood. The chain uses TRBV28 and TRBJ2-3; 7 bases fit TRBD2. This receptor was obtained from a woman aged 80 or over in a cohort sampled during active or convalescent COVID-19. Written as DNA, the CDR3 is TGTGCCAGCACCTCGTGGGGGGGGAGCACAGATACGCAGTATTTT. This sequence encodes CASTSWGGSTDTQYF. Drawing the rest from reference TRBV28 and TRBJ2-3, the complete variable domain is DVKVTQSSRYLVKRTGEKVFLECVQDMDHENMFWYRQDPGLGLRLIYFSYDVKMKEKGDIPEGYSVSREKKERFSLILESASTNQTSMYLCASTSWGGSTDTQYFGPGTRLTVL.